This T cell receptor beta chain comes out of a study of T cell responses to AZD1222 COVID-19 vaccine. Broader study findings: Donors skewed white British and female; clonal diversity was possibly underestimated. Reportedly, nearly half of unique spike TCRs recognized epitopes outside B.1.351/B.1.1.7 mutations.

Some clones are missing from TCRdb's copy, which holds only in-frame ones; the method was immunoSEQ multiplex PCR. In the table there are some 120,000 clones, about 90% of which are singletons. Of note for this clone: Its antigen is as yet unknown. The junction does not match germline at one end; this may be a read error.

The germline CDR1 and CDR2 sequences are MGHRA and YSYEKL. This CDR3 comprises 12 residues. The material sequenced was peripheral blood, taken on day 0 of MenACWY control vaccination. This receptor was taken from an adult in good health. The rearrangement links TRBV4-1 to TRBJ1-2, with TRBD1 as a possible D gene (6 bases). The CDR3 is CASSQEDRNFSF. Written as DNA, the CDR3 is TGCGCCAGCAGCCAAGAAGACAGGAACTTCTCCTTC.